This entry lists 10 T cell receptor beta chains sequenced from one sample in a study of T-cell reconstitution after alpha-beta-depleted transplantation in children. The TCRbeta library was prepared with unique molecular identifiers. MiXCR was run by TCRdb on the PCR reads, yielding one entry per CDR3 protein. The sample yields more than 400,000 distinct CDR3 sequences, about 45% seen once. The sample here was PBMCs, taken before TCRalphabeta/CD19-depleted stem cell transplant. The receptors originated from a girl aged 2 to 10 with aplastic anemia, due to receive a stem cell transplant.

The chain carries TRBV20-1 and TRBJ2-1; 14 positions agree with TRBD2. The V and J ends lost 3 bases and 9 bases, in that order; junction bases with no gene match: 10. This CDR3 comprises 16 residues. Germline V gene lookup returns CDR1 DFQATT and CDR2 SNEGSKA (reference sequence). The CDR3 nucleotides read TGCAGTGCTAGTGCCCCCGGGACTAGCGGGAGCGGTGAGCAGTTCTTC. This sequence encodes CSASAPGTSGSGEQFF.

This clonotype was counted only a few times. V gene TRBV20-1 combines with J gene TRBJ2-5; D not resolved. There are 14 residues in the CDR3. V was shortened by 3 bases and J by 1 base, with 12 bases between the two germline ends. Germline V CDR1 and CDR2: DFQATT, SNEGSKA (reference sequence). The CDR3 DNA follows: TGCAGTGCTAGGGGCGCTTCGGTCCAAGAGACCCAGTACTTC. Amino acids: CSARGASVQETQYF.

This clonotype turned up a few times. The V and J genes are TRBV2 and TRBJ2-5; 9 nucleotides match TRBD1. V trimming: 9 bases; J trimming: 2 bases; junction bases outside the gene matches: 7. CDR3 length: 14 residues. Germline V lookup: CDR1 SNHLY, CDR2 FYNNEI. The CDR3 coding sequence is TGTGCCAGACGATCGGGACAGGGTCAAGAGACCCAGTACTTC. The encoded protein is CARRSGQGQETQYF.

This clonotype was observed many times. The chain has TRBV5-1 and TRBJ2-3; D perhaps matches TRBD1 (5 bases). The germline V gene encodes CDR1 SGHRS and CDR2 YFSETQ. V shed 4 bases and J shed 5 bases, with 17 bases lying between them. This CDR3 has 15 amino acids. CDR3 in DNA: TGCGCCAGCAGCCTGATTTGGAATCAGGGAGATACGCAGTATTTT. Translated, it gives CASSLIWNQGDTQYF.

This clonotype showed up just a few times. J is TRBJ1-5 and V is TRBV30; D not resolved. This CDR3 is built from 12 residues. The V end lost 1 base, the J end lost 4 bases, and 5 bases lay between the germline ends. The germline gives CDR1 GTSNPN, CDR2 SVGIG (reference sequence). CDR3 protein: CAWSGGNQPQHF. CDR3 nucleotide sequence: TGTGCCTGGAGTGGGGGTAATCAGCCCCAGCATTTT.

The rearrangement joins TRBV6-5 to TRBJ2-7; TRBD1 matches 8 bases. This CDR3 comprises 15 residues. The J segment lost 4 bases and the V segment lost 7 bases, leaving 12 bases of the junction unmatched. Germline V gene sequence: CDR1 MNHEY, CDR2 SVGAGI. CDR3 sequence reads: CASILPGQEKYEQYF. The CDR3 region has the DNA TGTGCCAGCATTTTACCGGGACAGGAAAAATACGAGCAGTACTTC.

The gene calls are TRBV6-5 and TRBJ2-1; 7 bases line up with TRBD2. Unmatched junction bases numbered 9, after V lost 4 bases and J lost 6 bases. Germline CDR1 MNHEY, CDR2 SVGAGI. CDR3 length: 15 amino acids. The CDR3 protein is CASSSPSGAGNEQFF. The CDR3 DNA reads TGTGCCAGCAGTTCGCCCAGCGGGGCAGGCAATGAGCAGTTCTTC.

In this sample, this clonotype turned up once. The chain carries TRBV5-1 and TRBJ2-1; 9 nucleotides match TRBD2. CDR1 and CDR2 from the germline V gene are SGHRS and YFSETQ. Unmatched junction bases numbered 6, after V lost 4 bases and J lost 7 bases. The CDR3 is made up of 14 amino acids. As DNA, the CDR3 is TGCGCCAGCAGCGCACCTAGCGGGGCTAATGAGCAGTTCTTC. Amino acids: CASSAPSGANEQFF.

This clonotype was found many times. This chain joins TRBV7-2 and TRBJ2-7; TRBD1 agrees at 9 bases. V shed 5 bases and J 5 bases; nucleotides not matched to a gene: 7. The length of the CDR3 is 14 residues. Germline CDR1 is SGHTA and CDR2 is FQGNSA. CDR3 coding DNA: TGTGCCAGCAGCAATACAGGGGGCTCTCACGAGCAGTACTTC. It specifies CASSNTGGSHEQYF.

The rearrangement joins TRBV20-1 to TRBJ2-3, with 10 nucleotides matching TRBD2. The CDR3 runs 16 residues. Germline V lookup: CDR1 DFQATT, CDR2 SNEGSKA (reference sequence). V lost 5 bases and J lost 2; bases outside the gene matches: 10. The CDR3 loop reads CSAAKPGTSDTDTQYF. For the CDR3, the DNA is TGCAGTGCTGCGAAACCCGGGACTAGCGACACAGATACGCAGTATTTT.